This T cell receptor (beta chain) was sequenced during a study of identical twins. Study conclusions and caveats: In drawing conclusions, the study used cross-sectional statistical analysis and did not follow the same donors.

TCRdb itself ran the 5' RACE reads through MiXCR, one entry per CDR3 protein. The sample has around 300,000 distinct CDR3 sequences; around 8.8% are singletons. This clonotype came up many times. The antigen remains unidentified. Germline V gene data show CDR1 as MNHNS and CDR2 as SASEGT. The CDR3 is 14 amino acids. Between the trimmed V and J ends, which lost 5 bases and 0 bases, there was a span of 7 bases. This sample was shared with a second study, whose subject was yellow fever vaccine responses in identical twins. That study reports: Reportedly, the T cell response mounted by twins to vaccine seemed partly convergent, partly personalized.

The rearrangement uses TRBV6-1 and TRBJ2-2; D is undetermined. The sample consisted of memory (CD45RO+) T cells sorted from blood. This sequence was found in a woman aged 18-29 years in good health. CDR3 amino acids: CASSITPNTGELFF. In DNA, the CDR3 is TGTGCCAGCAGTATAACCCCGAACACCGGGGAGCTGTTTTTT.